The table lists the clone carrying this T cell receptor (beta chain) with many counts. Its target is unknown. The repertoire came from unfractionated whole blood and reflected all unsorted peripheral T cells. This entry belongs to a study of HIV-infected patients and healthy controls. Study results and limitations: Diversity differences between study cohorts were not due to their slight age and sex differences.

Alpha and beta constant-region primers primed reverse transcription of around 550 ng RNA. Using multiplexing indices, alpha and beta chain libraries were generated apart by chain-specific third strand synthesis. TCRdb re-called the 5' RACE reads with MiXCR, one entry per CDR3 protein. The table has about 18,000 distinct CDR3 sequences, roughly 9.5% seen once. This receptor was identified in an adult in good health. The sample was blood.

Written as DNA, the CDR3 is TGTGCCAGCAGCTTTGGACAGTACAATCAGCCCCAGCATTTT. Amino acid sequence: CASSFGQYNQPQHF. This sequence joins TRBV5-5 and TRBJ1-5, with D possibly being TRBD1 (6 bases). Trimming removed 2 bases from V and 3 bases from J, with 9 bases in between. Germline assignment: CDR1 SGHKS and CDR2 YYEKEE (reference sequence). The CDR3 extends over 14 amino acids. The complete variable domain, with remaining parts taken from reference TRBV5-5 and TRBJ1-5, reads DAGVTQSPTHLIKTRGQQVTLRCSPISGHKSVSWYQQVLGQGPQFIFQYYEKEERGRGNFPDRFSARQFPNYSSELNVNALLLGDSALYLCASSFGQYNQPQHFGDGTRLSIL.